This T cell receptor beta chain was sequenced in a study of cytotoxic CD8 clonotypes in ibrutinib-treated CLL. The method was immunoSEQ multiplex PCR; TCRdb's version includes in-frame clones alone and lacks a portion of them. The sample contains fewer than 400,000 clones, roughly two thirds of which appear only once. V was shortened by 4 bases and J by 3 bases, with 13 bases between the two germline ends. The length of the CDR3 is 14 residues. Germline V CDR1 and CDR2: SGDLS, YYNGEE. Material: PBMCs, obtained after 36 months of ibrutinib treatment. This TCR came from a human donor with chronic lymphocytic leukemia. The V call is TRBV9, the J call TRBJ1-2, with D possibly TRBD1 on 6 matching bases. CDR3 coding DNA: TGTGCCAGCAGCCTAGGGGGGAGTCACTATGGCTACACCTTC. Amino acids: CASSLGGSHYGYTF.